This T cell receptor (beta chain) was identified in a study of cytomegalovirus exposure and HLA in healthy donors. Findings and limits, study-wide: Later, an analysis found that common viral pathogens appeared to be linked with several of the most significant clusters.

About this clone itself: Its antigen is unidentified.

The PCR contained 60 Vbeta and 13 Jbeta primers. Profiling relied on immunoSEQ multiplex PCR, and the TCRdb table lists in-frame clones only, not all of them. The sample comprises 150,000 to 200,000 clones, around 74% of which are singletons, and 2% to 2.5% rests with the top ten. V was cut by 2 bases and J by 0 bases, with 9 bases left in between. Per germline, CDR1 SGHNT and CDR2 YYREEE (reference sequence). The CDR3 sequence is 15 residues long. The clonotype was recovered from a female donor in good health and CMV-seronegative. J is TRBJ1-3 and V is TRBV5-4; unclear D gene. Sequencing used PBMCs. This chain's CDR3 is CASSFGRFSGNTIYF. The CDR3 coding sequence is TGTGCCAGCAGCTTCGGGAGATTCTCTGGAAACACCATATATTTT. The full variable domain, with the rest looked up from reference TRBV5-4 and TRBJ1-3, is ETGVTQSPTHLIKTRGQQVTLRCSSQSGHNTVSWYQQALGQGPQFIFQYYREEENGRGNFPPRFSGLQFPNYSSELNVNALELDDSALYLCASSFGRFSGNTIYFGEGSWLTVV.